This passage covers 18 T cell receptor beta chains from one sample sequenced in a study of CD8+ T cells in alopecia areata. Reverse transcribed after extraction, RNA yielded cDNA as the sequencing template. Profiled with immunoSEQ multiplex PCR; TCRdb holds only in-frame clones, not every one. The data contain 150,000 to 190,000 clones, 40% to 65% of them seen just once; the ten biggest clones take up around 19%. The starting material was CD8+ T cells sorted from blood, obtained at week 0. The receptor set was obtained from a human donor with alopecia areata.

The V and J genes are TRBV6-4 and TRBJ2-1, with a weak D call TRBD2 (6 bases). Trimming removed 3 bases from V and 4 bases from J, with 7 bases in between. Per germline, CDR1 MRHNA and CDR2 SNTAGT. The CDR3 consists of 13 residues. CDR3 DNA sequence: TGTGCCAGCAGTGAAGGGAGGTACAATGAGCAGTTCTTC. Protein sequence: CASSEGRYNEQFF.

The V call is TRBV6-5, the J call TRBJ1-1; no definite D call. Deletions cut 0 bases from V and 1 base from J, with 3 bases between. Per germline, CDR1 MNHEY and CDR2 SVGAGI. There are 13 residues in the CDR3. The CDR3 coding sequence is TGTGCCAGCAGTTACTCGCAGAACACTGAAGCTTTCTTT. Its translation is CASSYSQNTEAFF.

In this sample, this clone turned up a few times. This sequence joins TRBV7-8 and TRBJ1-5, with D unclear. The CDR3 is made up of 13 amino acids. The V and J ends lost 3 bases and 4 bases respectively, with 7 bases between them. Germline assignment: CDR1 SGHVS and CDR2 FQNEAQ. The CDR3: CASSFDGNQPQHF. The CDR3 bases are TGTGCCAGCAGCTTTGACGGGAATCAGCCCCAGCATTTT.

This clone has only a few counts. This sequence may be a read error, since a much larger clone differs from it by one base. The chain uses TRBV5-6 and TRBJ1-1; D is unclear. Germline CDR1 is SGHDT and CDR2 is YYEEEE. The CDR3 contains 14 residues. Trimming took off 2 bases at V and 0 bases at J, with 8 bases between the two ends. CDR3 in amino acids: CASSFGEMNTEAFF. Here the CDR3 DNA reads TGTGCCAGCAGCTTCGGGGAGATGAACACTGAAGCTTTCTTT. The full variable domain, its missing parts supplied by reference TRBV5-6 and TRBJ1-1, is DAGVTQSPTHLIKTRGQQVTLRCSPKSGHDTVSWYQQALGQGPQFIFQYYEEEERQRGNFPDRFSGHQFPNYSSELNVNALLLGDSALYLCASSFGEMNTEAFFGQGTRLTVV.

The gene calls are TRBV29-1 and TRBJ2-7, with D possibly matching TRBD2 (6 bases). The length of the CDR3 is 13 residues. Trimming pared 7 bases from V and 4 bases from J, leaving 17 bases between. Germline CDR1 is SQVTM and CDR2 is ANQGSEA. This chain's CDR3 is CSAEEGTSYEQYF. The CDR3 DNA reads as TGCAGCGCGGAGGAGGGTACCTCTTACGAGCAGTACTTC.

This chain joins TRBV7-6 and TRBJ1-6; no reliable D call. Looked up from germline, CDR1 is SGHVS and CDR2 is FNYEAQ. This CDR3 region has 16 residues. V dropped 5 bases and J dropped 5 bases, with 16 bases sitting between them. This chain's CDR3 is CASSQYGSDHNSPLHF. The CDR3 DNA reads TGTGCCAGCAGCCAGTATGGTTCGGACCATAATTCACCCCTCCACTTT. Looking up the rest from reference TRBV7-6 and TRBJ1-6 gives the full variable domain: GAGVSQSPRYKVTKRGQDVALRCDPISGHVSLYWYRQALGQGPEFLTYFNYEAQQDKSGLPNDRFSAERPEGSISTLTIQRTEQRDSAMYRCASSQYGSDHNSPLHFGNGTRLTVT.

The CDR3: CASRAANEQYF. Written as DNA, the CDR3 is TGTGCCAGCAGGGCGGCAAACGAGCAGTACTTC. V gene TRBV2 combines with J gene TRBJ2-7; no definite D call. This CDR3 has 11 residues. Germline-derived CDR1 and CDR2 are SNHLY and FYNNEI. Trimming took off 6 bases at V and 5 bases at J, with 8 bases between the two ends.

The chain carries TRBV6-5 and TRBJ1-1; D not resolved. Trimming removed 6 bases from V and 0 bases from J, with 8 bases in between. The germline gives CDR1 MNHEY, CDR2 SVGAGI. The CDR3 extends over 13 amino acids. CDR3 in DNA: TGTGCCAGCAGCCCCCAGATGAACACTGAAGCTTTCTTT. It specifies CASSPQMNTEAFF.

In its sample, this clone was seen a few times. V usage is TRBV19 and J usage is TRBJ2-7; D uncertain. The CDR3 is 13 residues long. Per germline, CDR1 LNHDA and CDR2 SQIVND (reference sequence). Trimming shortened V by 3 bases and J by 3 bases, and 9 bases separated the two germline ends. CDR3 nucleotide sequence: TGTGCCAGTAGTATTAAGGCAAGCTACGAGCAGTACTTC. It yields the protein CASSIKASYEQYF.

This clone was counted only a few times. The chain is built from TRBV30 and TRBJ1-2; D remains unclear. V was pared by 4 bases and J by 8 bases, with 17 bases between. CDR3 size: 13 residues. In germline, CDR1 is GTSNPN, CDR2 SVGIG (reference sequence). CDR3 in amino acids: CAWTPLPPGGYTF. The CDR3 coding sequence is TGTGCCTGGACCCCGCTCCCACCAGGCGGCTACACCTTC. Full variable domain (outside the CDR3, taken from reference TRBV30 and TRBJ1-2): SQTIHQWPATLVQPVGSPLSLECTVEGTSNPNLYWYRQAAGRGLQLLFYSVGIGQISSEVPQNLSASRPQDRQFILSSKKLLLSDSGFYLCAWTPLPPGGYTFGSGTRLTVV.

The CDR3 sequence is CASSYQGPNTEAFF. The DNA for the CDR3 is TGTGCCAGCAGTTACCAGGGGCCGAACACTGAAGCTTTCTTT. The chain carries TRBV6-5 and TRBJ1-1; perhaps TRBD1 as D (6 bases). The ends were cut back, 2 bases at V and 1 base at J, with 8 bases in the middle. The CDR3 has 14 amino acids. Germline V gene sequence: CDR1 MNHEY, CDR2 SVGAGI.

This clone was observed a few times. The V gene is TRBV13, the J gene TRBJ2-7; a possible D gene is TRBD1 (5 bases). The CDR3 sequence is 14 residues long. V was clipped by 4 bases and J by 2 bases, with 12 bases between them. CDR1 is PRHDT, CDR2 FYEKMQ, per germline (reference sequence). This CDR3 is CASSSDTYPYEQYF. In nucleotides, the CDR3 is TGTGCCAGCAGCTCGGACACCTACCCCTACGAGCAGTACTTC.

The CDR3 protein is CSANFHSGANVLTF. The DNA of the CDR3 is TGCAGCGCCAATTTCCACTCTGGGGCCAACGTCCTGACTTTC. The rearrangement links TRBV29-1 to TRBJ2-6; D unresolved. V gave up 7 bases and J gave up 0 bases, with 10 bases separating them. This CDR3 comprises 14 residues. Germline CDR1 SQVTM, CDR2 ANQGSEA. The whole variable domain, filled in from reference TRBV29-1 and TRBJ2-6, reads SAVISQKPSRDICQRGTSLTIQCQVDSQVTMMFWYRQQPGQSLTLIATANQGSEATYESGFVIDKFPISRPNLTFSTLTVSNMSPEDSSIYLCSANFHSGANVLTFGAGSRLTVL.

This chain connects TRBV5-1 to TRBJ2-5, with unresolved D. The closer fit of TRBJ2-7 to the DNA end suggests the J call may be wrong. This CDR3 is 11 amino acids long. In germline, CDR1 is SGHRS, CDR2 YFSETQ. The CDR3 here is CASGNSYEQYF. The CDR3 DNA is TGCGCCAGCGGGAACTCCTACGAGCAGTACTTC.

The chain is built from TRBV27 and TRBJ2-7; 7 nucleotides agree with TRBD1. The germline CDR1 and CDR2 sequences are MNHEY and SMNVEV (reference sequence). There are 13 residues in the CDR3. Losses at the gene ends were 8 bases for V and 7 bases for J; bases not matched to a gene: 11. CDR3 residues: CASHVTGAGEQYF. In DNA, the CDR3 is TGTGCCAGCCACGTCACAGGGGCGGGTGAGCAGTACTTC.

The genes are TRBV27 and TRBJ1-2; no reliable D call. V was pared by 5 bases and J by 2 bases, with 12 bases between. Germline V lookup: CDR1 MNHEY, CDR2 SMNVEV (reference sequence). CDR3 length: 14 residues. The CDR3 DNA sequence: TGTGCCAGCAGTCCAATCAAGGCGAACTATGGCTACACCTTC. It codes for CASSPIKANYGYTF.

This clone has a handful of counts. V gene TRBV29-1 combines with J gene TRBJ2-7; tentative D call: TRBD1 (5 bases). Trimming stripped 7 bases from V and 3 bases from J, with 10 bases between. CDR3 length equals 11 residues. Germline CDR1 and CDR2: SQVTM and ANQGSEA. In DNA form, the CDR3 reads TGCAGCGCTACTGACAGCTACGAGCAGTACTTC. Protein product: CSATDSYEQYF.

The chain combines TRBV10-2 with TRBJ1-5; D remains ambiguous. CDR3 length: 13 residues. Germline assignment: CDR1 WSHSY and CDR2 SAAADI. Trimming stripped 1 base from V and 0 bases from J, with 1 base between. Here the CDR3 reads CASSEYSNQPQHF. CDR3 in DNA: TGCGCCAGCAGTGAGTATAGCAATCAGCCCCAGCATTTT.